The clone carrying this TCR beta chain was observed a few times. Its antigen is unidentified. This sample is drawn from a study of CD8+CD57+ T cells in acquired aplastic anemia. The TCR beta profiling, which covered VDJ combination and CDR3 sequence, was carried out using genomic DNA as the template. TCRdb re-derived calls from the reads in MiXCR, one entry per CDR3 protein. The table has 150,000 to 200,000 distinct CDR3 sequences, more than 45% seen once. Patients who underwent sequencing had shown CD8+CD57+ cell expansion by flow cytometry. The study, taken as a whole, reports: In common between the patients and the controls were more than 25 CD8+ CDR3 sequences.

The germline gives CDR1 SGHNT, CDR2 YYREEE (reference sequence). The CDR3 spans 17 residues. The junction had 9 bases not matched to a gene; V was cut back by 3 bases and J by 0 bases. Sample: sorted CD4+, CD8+, or CD8+CD57+ T cells (not recorded which) from PBMCs. The V gene is TRBV5-4, the J gene TRBJ1-5; 7 bases line up with TRBD1. The receptor was isolated from a human donor with aplastic anemia. CDR3 sequence reads: CASSSGPTGSSNQPQHF. In nucleotides, the CDR3 is TGTGCCAGCAGCTCGGGCCCGACAGGGTCTAGCAATCAGCCCCAGCATTTT.